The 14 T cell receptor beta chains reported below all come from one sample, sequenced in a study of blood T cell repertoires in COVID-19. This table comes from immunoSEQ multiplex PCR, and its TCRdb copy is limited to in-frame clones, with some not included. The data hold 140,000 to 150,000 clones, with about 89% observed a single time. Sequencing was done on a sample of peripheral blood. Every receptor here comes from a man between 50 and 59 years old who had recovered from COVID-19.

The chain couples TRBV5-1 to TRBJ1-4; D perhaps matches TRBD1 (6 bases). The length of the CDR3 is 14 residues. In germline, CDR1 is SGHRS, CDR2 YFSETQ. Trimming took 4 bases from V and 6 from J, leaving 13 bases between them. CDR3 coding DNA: TGCGCCAGCAGCGGGGGGGGCGGCGATGAAAAACTGTTTTTT. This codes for CASSGGGGDEKLFF.

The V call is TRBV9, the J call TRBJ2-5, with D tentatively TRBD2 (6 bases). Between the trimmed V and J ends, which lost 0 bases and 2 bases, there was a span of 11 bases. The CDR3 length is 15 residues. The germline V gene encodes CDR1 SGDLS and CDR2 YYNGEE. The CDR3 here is CASSVAEGPQETQYF. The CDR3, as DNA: TGTGCCAGCAGCGTAGCGGAGGGGCCTCAAGAGACCCAGTACTTC. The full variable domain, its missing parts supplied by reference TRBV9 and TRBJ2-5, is DSGVTQTPKHLITATGQRVTLRCSPRSGDLSVYWYQQSLDQGLQFLIQYYNGEERAKGNILERFSAQQFPDLHSELNLSSLELGDSALYFCASSVAEGPQETQYFGPGTRLLVL.

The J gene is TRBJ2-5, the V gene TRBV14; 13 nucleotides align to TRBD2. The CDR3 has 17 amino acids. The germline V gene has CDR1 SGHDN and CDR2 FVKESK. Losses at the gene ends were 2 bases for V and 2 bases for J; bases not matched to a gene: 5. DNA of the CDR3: TGTGCCAGCAGCCAAAATACGGGACTAGCGGGGCAAGAGACCCAGTACTTC. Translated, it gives CASSQNTGLAGQETQYF.

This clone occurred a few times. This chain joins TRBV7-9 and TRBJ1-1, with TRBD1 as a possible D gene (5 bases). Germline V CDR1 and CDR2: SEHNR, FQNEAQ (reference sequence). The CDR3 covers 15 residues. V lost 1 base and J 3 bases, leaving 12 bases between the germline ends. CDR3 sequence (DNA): TGTGCCAGCAGCTTAGGCGGGGCTCTGGACACTGAAGCTTTCTTT. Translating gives CASSLGGALDTEAFF.

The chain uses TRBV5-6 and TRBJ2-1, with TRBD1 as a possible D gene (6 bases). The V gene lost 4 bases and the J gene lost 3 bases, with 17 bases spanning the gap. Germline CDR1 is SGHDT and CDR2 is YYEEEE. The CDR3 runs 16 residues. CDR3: CASSLTSRGSYNEQFF. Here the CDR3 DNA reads TGTGCCAGCAGCCTAACTTCGAGGGGGAGCTACAATGAGCAGTTCTTC.

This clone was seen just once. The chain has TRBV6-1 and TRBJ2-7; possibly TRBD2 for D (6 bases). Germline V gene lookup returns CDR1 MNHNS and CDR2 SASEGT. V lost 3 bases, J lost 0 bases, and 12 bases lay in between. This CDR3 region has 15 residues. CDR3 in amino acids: CASSETSLGSYEQYF. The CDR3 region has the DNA TGTGCCAGCAGTGAGACTAGTTTGGGCTCCTACGAGCAGTACTTC.

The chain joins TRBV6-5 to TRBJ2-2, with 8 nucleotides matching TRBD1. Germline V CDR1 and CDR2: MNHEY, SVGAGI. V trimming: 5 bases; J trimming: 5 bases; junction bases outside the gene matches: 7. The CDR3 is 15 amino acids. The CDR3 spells CASSPRTGRTGELFF. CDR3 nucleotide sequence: TGTGCCAGCAGTCCCCGGACAGGGAGGACCGGGGAGCTGTTTTTT.

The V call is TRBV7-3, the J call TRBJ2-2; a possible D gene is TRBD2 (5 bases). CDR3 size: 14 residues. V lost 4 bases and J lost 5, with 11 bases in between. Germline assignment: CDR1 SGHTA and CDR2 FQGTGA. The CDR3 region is CASSSLSGTGELFF. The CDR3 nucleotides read TGTGCCAGCAGCTCCCTCTCGGGGACCGGGGAGCTGTTTTTT.

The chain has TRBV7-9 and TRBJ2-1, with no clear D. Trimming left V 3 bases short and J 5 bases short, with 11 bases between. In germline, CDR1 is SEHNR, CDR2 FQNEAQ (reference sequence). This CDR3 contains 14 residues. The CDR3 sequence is CASSFVRRDNEQFF. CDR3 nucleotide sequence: TGTGCCAGCAGCTTTGTTCGGAGAGACAATGAGCAGTTCTTC.

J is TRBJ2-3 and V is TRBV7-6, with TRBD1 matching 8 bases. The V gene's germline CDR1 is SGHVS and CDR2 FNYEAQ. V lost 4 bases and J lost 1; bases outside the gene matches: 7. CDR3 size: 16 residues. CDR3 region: CASSSLTGARTDTQYF. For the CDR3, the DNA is TGTGCCAGCAGCTCCCTGACAGGGGCCCGCACAGATACGCAGTATTTT.

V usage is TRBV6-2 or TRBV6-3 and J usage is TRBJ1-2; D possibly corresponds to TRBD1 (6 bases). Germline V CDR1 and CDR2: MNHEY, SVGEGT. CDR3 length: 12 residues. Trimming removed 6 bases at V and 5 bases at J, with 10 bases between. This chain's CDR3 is CASSPGQYGYTF. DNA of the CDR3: TGTGCCAGCAGCCCAGGACAGTATGGCTACACCTTC.

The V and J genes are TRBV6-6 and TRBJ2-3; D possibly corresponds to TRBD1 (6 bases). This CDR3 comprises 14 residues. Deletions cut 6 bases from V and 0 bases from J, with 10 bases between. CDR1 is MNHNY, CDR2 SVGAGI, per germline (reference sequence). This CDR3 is CASRVGASTDTQYF. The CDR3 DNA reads TGTGCCAGCAGAGTGGGGGCTAGCACAGATACGCAGTATTTT.

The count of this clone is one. The chain's CDR3 is CASSLVLAGGPERDWQETQYF. The CDR3 DNA follows: TGCGCCAGCAGCTTGGTACTAGCGGGGGGGCCGGAACGGGATTGGCAAGAGACCCAGTACTTC. The chain combines TRBV5-1 with TRBJ2-5; 13 bases line up with TRBD2. Germline CDR1 is SGHRS and CDR2 is YFSETQ. J gave up 2 bases and V 0 bases, and 16 bases lay outside the gene matches. CDR3 length: 21 amino acids.

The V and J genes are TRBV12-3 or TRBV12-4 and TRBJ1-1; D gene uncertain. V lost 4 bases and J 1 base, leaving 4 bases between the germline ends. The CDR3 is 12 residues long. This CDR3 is CASSSGNTEAFF. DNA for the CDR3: TGTGCCAGCAGTTCCGGGAACACTGAAGCTTTCTTT.